This TCR beta chain is drawn from a study of T cells in Graves' hyperthyroidism and ophthalmopathy (dated by TCRdb to between 2018 and 2021). Regarding the research as a whole: Peripheral blood was sampled at the time of initial diagnosis, prior to any treatment. A discovery cohort of approximately 100 patients, about 44 with Graves' ophthalmopathy and 55 to 65 with stable Graves' hyperthyroidism, was used to find distinguishing TCR V-J signatures. Prospective prediction of ophthalmopathy was tested in an independent validation cohort consisting of roughly 19 hyperthyroidism patients and approximately 16 patients who later progressed to ophthalmopathy. The 95 to 100 discovery patients were divided at random into training and test sets in a 7:3 ratio. The study also compared thyroid tissue and blood T-cell repertoires from about six Graves' hyperthyroidism patients. After blood sampling, hyperthyroidism patients were treated with methimazole at a starting dose of 30 mg daily, and ophthalmopathy patients were treated with high-dose intravenous methylprednisolone. The paper describes TCR Vbeta CDR3 sequencing of 120 to 150 peripheral blood samples, made up of around 41 ophthalmopathy patients, 70 to 75 hyperthyroidism patients and some 17 progressor patients.

Graves' hyperthyroidism was defined as stable when no progression to ophthalmopathy occurred over 18 months of follow-up. Hyperthyroidism patients were aged 18 to 65 years and newly diagnosed, with disease duration of less than 2 months. Any patient with an uncontrolled infection, another autoimmune disease, pregnancy or lactation was excluded. Clinical symptoms, serum thyroxine and TRAb, thyroid ultrasound, and orbital computed tomography formed the basis for the diagnoses. PBMCs were isolated from more than 8 ml of fresh peripheral blood by Ficoll-Paque density gradient centrifugation. Total RNA was extracted using Trizol reagent, and RNA quality was assessed on an Agilent 2100 Bioanalyzer. The TCR beta CDR3 regions were amplified from the RNA transcripts. For the first round of RT-PCR on the TCR CDR3, the HTBI primer set was used together with the Qiagen OneStep RT-PCR kit. Libraries were constructed in a second round of multiplex PCR, after which size selection and purification were carried out. The libraries were sequenced on an Illumina HiSeq2000 using paired-end 100 bp reads. The authors' pipeline ran thus. SOAPnuke was used to process the raw data, with reads discarded if the reads contained adapters or uncalled bases, had a mean Phred below 15, or lacked an exact constant-primer or identifier match. COPE v1.2.5 was used to merge the high-quality paired reads, and each unique nucleotide sequence was defined as a clonotype. Clonotypes were aligned to IMGT TRBV, TRBD and TRBJ reference segments using MiTCR v1.1. Analysis was restricted to V-J combinations with a frequency above 0.0001, which covered roughly 99% of repertoires. The TCS score was defined as the ratio of F50 (clonal expansion) to E x V (chaos), calculated using BLOSUM62-based TCRdist between CDR3 peptides within each V-J. Welch's t-statistics and random forest reduced 500 to 650 V-J features to 13, which were used in a naive Bayes classifier (R e1071). TCRdb passed the public sequencing reads through fastp at Q25 and MiXCR, retaining productive beta sequences. Rows are unified per CDR3 protein, each entry keeping the most common DNA and genes. For this entry, the V and J calls and clone size follow TCRdb and not the study's own pipeline. The table for this sample lists about 620,000 distinct CDR3 sequences; around 15% of them were counted only once. The biggest ten clones account for less than 4.5% of the sample.

Broader findings and caveats from the paper: In validation, the model predicted progression to ophthalmopathy a median of roughly six months before onset, with roughly 70% sensitivity and 72.22% specificity. Most expanded thyroid clonotypes (frequency above 0.001) were also detected in blood, a finding suggesting that blood repertoires may reflect thyroid immune responses. Sample size was not statistically predetermined, and investigators were not blinded to group allocation. A model built on a 13 V-J signature distinguished ophthalmopathy from stable hyperthyroidism, reaching around 88% sensitivity and about 81% specificity in cross-validation and 80%/75% in testing.

The germline V gene encodes CDR1 GTSNPN and CDR2 SVGIG (reference sequence). Trimming leaves V shorter by 5 bases and J shorter by 3 bases, with the junction holding 2 bases beyond the gene matches. The cysteine opens and the phenylalanine closes a CDR3 of 13 amino acids. The only DNA kept is the CDR3, 39 bases in frame from the first base. This clonotype was seen many times. Its antigen remains unidentified. No quality values exist for individual bases; no much larger clone is one base distant. The chain is encoded by TRBV30 joined to TRBJ2-5; the junction holds 11 bases that match TRBD1. The sequence was collected from a woman in her twenties or thirties with Graves' hyperthyroidism. Source material: blood. Here is the DNA: TGTGCCTGGGGACAGGGGGCTGAAGAGACCCAGTACTTC. The resulting protein is CAWGQGAEETQYF. The reference TRBV30 and TRBJ2-5 proteins fill in what lies around the CDR3, so the full variable domain reads SQTIHQWPATLVQPVGSPLSLECTVEGTSNPNLYWYRQAAGRGLQLLFYSVGIGQISSEVPQNLSASRPQDRQFILSSKKLLLSDSGFYLCAWGQGAEETQYFGPGTRLLVL.